This T cell receptor (beta chain) was recovered during a study of Tregs in tolerant kidney transplant recipients. Study observations and caveats: Antigen-driven expansion was suggested because donor-specific Tregs expanded more than all Tregs in tolerant patients.

Sequencing was performed with immunoSEQ multiplex PCR; in TCRdb, only in-frame clones are kept and a portion is missing. The sample lists 100,000 to 130,000 clones, around 90% occurring once. This clone was found a few times. What it binds is not known. V lost 3 bases and J lost 0, with 11 bases in between. CDR1 MNHEY and CDR2 SMNVEV come from the germline V gene (reference sequence). The CDR3 loop spans 15 amino acids. The receptor was derived from a human donor who received a combined kidney and bone marrow transplant. The starting material was CD4+ T cells from blood, obtained before the transplant. The chain couples TRBV27 to TRBJ2-5; tentatively, D is TRBD2 (6 bases). The CDR3 nucleotides read TGTGCCAGCAGTTTTTGGGGGGAGTACCAAGAGACCCAGTACTTC. Residues: CASSFWGEYQETQYF.